The 14 T cell receptor beta chains reported below all come from one sample, sequenced in a study of early T cells in non-severe SARS-CoV-2 infection. In TCRdb, the 5' RACE reads were re-called with MiXCR into one record per CDR3 protein. The sample has roughly 54,000 distinct CDR3 sequences; roughly 5.3% are singletons. Sequencing used whole blood. These receptors were taken from an adult who was a healthcare worker with PCR-confirmed SARS-CoV-2 infection or an uninfected control (not recorded which).

This clonotype was seen ten or more times. The genes are TRBV12-3 or TRBV12-4 and TRBJ1-1; D unresolved. The CDR3 covers 14 residues. Trimming cost V 4 bases and J 4 bases, with 13 bases left between them. The CDR3 nucleotides read TGTGCCAGCAGTTCGCGACCCAAGGGCACTGAAGCTTTCTTT. As protein: CASSSRPKGTEAFF.

This clonotype was picked up a small number of times. The chain carries TRBV5-8 and TRBJ2-7, with 10 bases fitting TRBD2. The length of the CDR3 is 15 residues. Germline V gene data show CDR1 as SGHTS and CDR2 as YDEGEE. Losses at the gene ends were 0 bases for V and 3 bases for J; bases not matched to a gene: 3. DNA of the CDR3: TGTGCCAGCAGCTTGGAGGGGACTAGCGTCTACGAGCAGTACTTC. Residues: CASSLEGTSVYEQYF.

This clonotype was observed many times. The chain employs TRBV5-1 and TRBJ2-5, with TRBD1 matching over 9 bases. Per germline, CDR1 SGHRS and CDR2 YFSETQ. V gave up 2 bases and J gave up 9 bases; unmatched junction bases: 11. This CDR3 spans 15 amino acids. Here the CDR3 reads CASSFTGGPLTAQYF. The CDR3 nucleotides read TGCGCCAGCAGCTTTACAGGGGGCCCGTTGACGGCCCAGTACTTC.

This clonotype appeared many times. This chain joins TRBV6-5 and TRBJ2-1, with TRBD1 as a possible D gene (5 bases). CDR3 length: 14 residues. Germline V lookup: CDR1 MNHEY, CDR2 SVGAGI. Deletions cut 2 bases from V and 10 bases from J, with 15 bases between. Here the CDR3 DNA reads TGTGCCAGCAGTTACGACAATCTCAACAGGGAGCAGTTCTTC. Residues: CASSYDNLNREQFF.

The table lists this clonotype with many counts. Its ends do not fully match the called genes, so a read error is possible. V and J are TRBV6-5 and TRBJ2-1; 9 nucleotides align to TRBD1. This CDR3 region has 12 residues. Germline loops: CDR1 MNHEY, CDR2 SVGAGI. This CDR3 reads CASSYRTGAKVF. The CDR3 bases are TGTGCCAGCAGTTACAGGACAGGGGCTAAGGTCTTC.

This clonotype was counted ten times or more. The chain employs TRBV6-1 and TRBJ1-2; unclear D gene. The germline V and J ends were trimmed by 3 bases and 0 bases, with 5 bases remaining between them. The CDR3 length is 13 residues. Germline loops: CDR1 MNHNS, CDR2 SASEGT. DNA for the CDR3: TGTGCCAGCAGTGAGTACACTAACTATGGCTACACCTTC. Its protein product is CASSEYTNYGYTF.

The rearrangement joins TRBV3-1 to TRBJ2-7; 7 bases map to TRBD2. Germline lookup yields CDR1 LGHDT and CDR2 YNNKEL (reference sequence). Trimming at V came to 4 bases and at J to 6 bases, leaving 9 bases not matched to a gene. This CDR3 comprises 14 residues. Here the CDR3 DNA reads TGTGCCAGCAGCCCCTCGACTAGCAGGCGCGAGCAGTACTTC. This sequence encodes CASSPSTSRREQYF.

This clonotype was seen many times. The chain has TRBV19 and TRBJ2-1; D might be TRBD1 or TRBD2, each matching 6 bases. Germline CDR1 and CDR2: LNHDA and SQIVND (reference sequence). This CDR3 has 13 amino acids. Trimming shortened V by 5 bases and J by 10 bases, and 15 bases separated the two germline ends. CDR3 DNA sequence: TGTGCCAGTAGTCTCCTGGGGGGCGGCGAGCAGTTCTTC. Translated, it gives CASSLLGGGEQFF.

This clonotype was seen many times. This chain links TRBV6-6 with TRBJ1-2; D is uncertain. Germline V CDR1 and CDR2: MNHNY, SVGAGI (reference sequence). The ends were cut back, 6 bases at V and 2 bases at J, with 4 bases in the middle. The CDR3 contains 11 residues. The CDR3 nucleotides are TGTGCCAGCAGGGCCAACTATGGCTACACCTTC. This sequence encodes CASRANYGYTF.

This clonotype has a count of ten or more. The chain links TRBV7-3 to TRBJ1-2; D remains ambiguous. Germline V gene lookup returns CDR1 SGHTA and CDR2 FQGTGA. The CDR3 runs to 13 residues. V lost 4 bases and J lost 5, with 11 bases in between. The CDR3 DNA sequence: TGTGCCAGCAGCTCCCACCCGGGGTATGGCTACACCTTC. This encodes CASSSHPGYGYTF.

This clonotype has a count of ten or more. This rearrangement joins TRBV6-6 to TRBJ1-1, with a tentative D call TRBD1 (5 bases). CDR3 length: 14 residues. Germline CDR1 MNHNY, CDR2 SVGAGI (reference sequence). V was pared by 4 bases and J by 4 bases, with 13 bases between. The CDR3 reads CASSSKGHPTEAFF. CDR3 DNA: TGTGCCAGCAGTTCCAAAGGACACCCCACTGAAGCTTTCTTT.

This clonotype was seen repeatedly, ten times or more. Germline and junction disagree at one end, which may indicate a read error. The chain uses TRBV12-3 or TRBV12-4 and TRBJ2-1; D may be TRBD2 (5 bases). The CDR3 spans 12 residues. The CDR3 coding sequence is TGCGCCAGCAGCTTCGGCGGGAATGAGCAGTTCTTC. This gives the protein CASSFGGNEQFF.

Ten or more counts support this clonotype. The V call is TRBV27, the J call TRBJ2-2; 9 nucleotides align to TRBD1. The germline V gene has CDR1 MNHEY and CDR2 SMNVEV (reference sequence). The CDR3 loop spans 14 amino acids. The junction had 3 bases not matched to a gene; V was cut back by 6 bases and J by 4 bases. CDR3 bases: TGTGCCAGCAGGGGACAGGGTGGCACCGGGGAGCTGTTTTTT. Encoded protein: CASRGQGGTGELFF.

This clonotype was recorded many times. This chain links TRBV20-1 with TRBJ1-4, with D maybe TRBD1 (6 bases). This CDR3 spans 15 amino acids. V was pared by 3 bases and J by 3 bases, with 14 bases between. The germline V gene encodes CDR1 DFQATT and CDR2 SNEGSKA (reference sequence). The CDR3 loop reads CSASPPDSPNEKLFF. CDR3 nucleotides: TGCAGTGCTAGTCCCCCGGACAGTCCTAATGAAAAACTGTTTTTT.